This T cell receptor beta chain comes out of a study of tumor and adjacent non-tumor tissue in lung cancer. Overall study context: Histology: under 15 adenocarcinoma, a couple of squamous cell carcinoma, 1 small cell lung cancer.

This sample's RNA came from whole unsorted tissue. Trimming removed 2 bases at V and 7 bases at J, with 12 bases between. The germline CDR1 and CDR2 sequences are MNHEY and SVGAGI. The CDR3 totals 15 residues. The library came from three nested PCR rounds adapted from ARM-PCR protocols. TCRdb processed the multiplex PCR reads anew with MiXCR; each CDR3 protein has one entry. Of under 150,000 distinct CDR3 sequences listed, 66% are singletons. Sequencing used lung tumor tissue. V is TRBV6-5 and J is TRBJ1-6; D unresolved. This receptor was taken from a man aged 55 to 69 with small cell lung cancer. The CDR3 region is CASSYAGRPNSPLHF. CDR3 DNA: TGTGCCAGCAGTTACGCAGGCCGCCCGAATTCACCCCTCCACTTT.